The entry that follows covers one T cell receptor beta chain sequence. Its cognate antigen is unknown. The entry originates in a study of CXCR3-negative and CXCR3-positive naive CD8 T cells. Study results and caveats: CXCR3-negative naive cells had less hydrophobic TRB CDR3s than did CXCR3-positive naive cells. TRBV-TRBJ usage was similar across naive CXCR3 subsets but distinct in memory cells.

Each TRB cDNA library was prepared by 5' RACE (with UMI labels). TCRdb reanalyzed the 5' RACE reads, giving one entry per CDR3 protein sequence and no DNA. The repertoire shows about 98,000 distinct CDR3 sequences; the top ten hold about 1.1%. The CDR3 length is 15 residues. Germline V gene data show CDR1 as SGHTA and CDR2 as FQGNSA. Material for sequencing was naive CXCR3+ CD8+ T cells from blood. The subset was: CD45RO-CCR7+CD27+CD95- naive CD8+ T cells expressing CXCR3 (TNR3+). The rearrangement joins TRBV7-2 to TRBJ1-1; TCRdb's assignment of TRBD1 cannot be checked, as there is no DNA. This TCR derives from a human donor in good health. Some clones in this sample may be carry-over from other donors' samples. CDR3 loop: CASSLRQGLNTEAFF.